This T cell receptor beta chain was captured in a study of blood T cell repertoires in COVID-19 (dated by TCRdb to about 2020). Broadly, across the study: Collaborator samples came from the United States, Italy and Spain and covered acute and convalescent phases of COVID-19. The prospective study material was composed of cDNA or gDNA derived from T cells, B-cell-depleted T cells, or PBMCs. Subjects who had been exposed to COVID-19, were actively infected with it, or had recovered from it provided the deeply sampled blood TCRbeta repertoires that made up the dataset. A freely available public database, intended as a resource for researchers studying the immune response to SARS-CoV-2, is where the repertoires were released. Samples came from the ongoing ImmuneRACE study (first 160 participants) plus 1,254 subjects from 6 global collaborators. The sample metadata nearly always contained a de-identified subject ID, COVID-19 status, age in years and sex. Where available, HLA class I and class II types were obtained from metadata supplied by the sample provider rather than from assay-based typing. Broad study findings and their caveats: The amount of clinical and demographic metadata varied by source and participant and was provided uncurated.

According to the germline V gene (reference sequence), CDR1 reads LNHNV and CDR2 reads YYDKDF. The CDR3 starts with the cysteine, ends with the phenylalanine, and has 15 residues. CDR3 DNA is the only sequence kept; it has 45 bases, read in frame from the first base. Trimming costs V 2 bases and J 7 bases, and their ends lie 12 bases apart. TCRbeta CDR3 regions were amplified from genomic DNA by means of the immunoSEQ Assay, a bias-controlled multiplex PCR. The authors' analysis ran thus. The number of nucleated cells in each sample was estimated from the amplification of reference gene primers within the assay. Sequence reads were collapsed and filtered to measure the absolute abundance of every unique TCRbeta CDR3 rearrangement. For each sample, productive Simpson clonality was calculated by taking the square root of Simpson's diversity index across productive rearrangements. Not all clones reach the TCRdb copy of this immuneACCESS table, which keeps in-frame sequences only. Checked studies attribute under half of the gap to unresolved V genes and leave the rest unexplained. That table is the source of V, J and clone size, and D and trimming were worked out from the DNA. A total of some 250,000 clones appear in this sample, approximately 83% of them only once. The ten largest clones capture approximately 3% of the sample.

In the case of this clone: Its antigen remains undetermined. Within one base of it there is no much larger clone, and no base qualities were kept.

Another Seattle source contributed samples from volunteer blood donors who had recovered from COVID-19. Collaborating institutions collected whole blood in K2EDTA tubes following their own protocols. For TCRbeta analysis, collaborator samples were shipped as frozen whole blood, as isolated PBMCs, or as DNA extracted from either sample type. This clonotype was sampled from a woman aged 25 to 39 who had recovered from COVID-19. The chain couples TRBV15 to TRBJ1-6; too little of a D gene remains to name it. The sample comprised peripheral blood. Here the CDR3 is given as CATSRPDGLNSPLHF. The nucleotide sequence is TGTGCCACCAGCAGACCCGACGGACTAAATTCACCCCTCCACTTT.